This is a list of T cell receptor beta chains from one sample in a study of radiotherapy plus CTLA-4 blockade in lung cancer. Method: immunoSEQ multiplex PCR; TCRdb's copy keeps in-frame clones and lacks some. The sample consists of some 40,000 clones, 60% to 80% of them appearing once. The sequences come from peripheral blood, collected from a patient treated with radiotherapy plus ipilimumab. These receptors all come from a human donor with non-small cell lung cancer whose response to radiotherapy plus ipilimumab could not be evaluated. Each CDR3 is given with its conserved first and last residue. The D gene is left open where the match is weak. Rows may omit the clone size; those that give it use once, few, many or a size class.

size	V	J	D	DNA	CDR3
NA	TRBV5-1	TRBJ2-2	NA	TGCGCCAGCAGCTTGGCGGGTAGCTGGGCCGGGGAGCTGTTTTTT	CASSLAGSWAGELFF
NA	TRBV18	TRBJ2-2	TRBD1	TGTGCCAGCTCGACACAGGGGGCCGGCACCGGGGAGCTGTTTTTT	CASSTQGAGTGELFF
NA	TRBV7-8	TRBJ2-5	TRBD2	TGTGCCAGCAGCTTAGCGAGGATGCGGACTAGCGGGAGGGTGGTGACCCAGTACTTC	CASSLARMRTSGRVVTQYF
NA	TRBV2	TRBJ1-1	TRBD1	TGTGCCAGCCAGGGGGCCGGAACTGAAGCTTTCTTT	CASQGAGTEAFF
NA	TRBV9	TRBJ2-7	NA	TGTGCCAGCAGCGCGGCCGGGACAAGGGGGAAAGAGCAGTACTTC	CASSAAGTRGKEQYF
NA	TRBV18	TRBJ1-1	NA	TGTGCCAGCTCACCGACATGGCTCGATGAAGCTTTCTTT	CASSPTWLDEAFF
once	TRBV11-3	TRBJ2-1	TRBD2	TGTGCCAGCAGCTTAACTAGCGGGGCCTCCTCCAATGAGCAGTTCTTC	CASSLTSGASSNEQFF
NA	TRBV4-3	TRBJ2-1	NA	TGCGCCAGCAGCCAAGCCGGGAGCAATCGGAATGAGCAGTTCTTC	CASSQAGSNRNEQFF
NA	TRBV7-2	TRBJ2-3	TRBD2	TGTGCCAGCAGCTGGCGACTAGCGGGGGGCGCAGATACGCAGTATTTT	CASSWRLAGGADTQYF
NA	TRBV28	TRBJ2-5	NA	TGTGCCAGCAGCAGAGACATCCAGGGGGAGACCCAGTACTTC	CASSRDIQGETQYF
NA	TRBV23-1	TRBJ1-5	TRBD1	TGCGCCAGCAGCCGGGACAGGGGTAAAGATCAGCCCCAGCATTTT	CASSRDRGKDQPQHF
NA	TRBV29-1	TRBJ1-5	TRBD1	TGCAGCGTTGAAGAACAGGGGAATCAGCCCCAGCATTTT	CSVEEQGNQPQHF
NA	TRBV7-2	TRBJ2-3	TRBD2	TGTGCCAGCAGCTTAAGTGTAGCGGGGGATACGCAGTATTTT	CASSLSVAGDTQYF
NA	TRBV5-1	TRBJ2-2	NA	TGCGCCAGCAGCTTGCATGCTACAGACACCGGGGAGCTGTTTTTT	CASSLHATDTGELFF
once	TRBV28	TRBJ2-3	TRBD1	TGTGCCAGCAGTTCCTATGGACAGGGACAGGCAGATACGCAGTATTTT	CASSSYGQGQADTQYF
NA	TRBV27	TRBJ1-5	TRBD1	TGTGCCCTCAACGACAGGGGTCGGGTTGCGGTCAATCAGCCCCAGCATTTT	CALNDRGRVAVNQPQHF
NA	TRBV28	TRBJ1-5	NA	TGTGCCAGCAGTTTTGTTAGTCAGCCCCAGCATTTT	CASSFVSQPQHF
once	TRBV14	TRBJ1-1	NA	TGTGCCAGCAGCCGAGGACAGTCGAACACTGAAGCTTTCTTT	CASSRGQSNTEAFF
NA	TRBV5-1	TRBJ2-7	TRBD1	TGCGCCAGAGGGGGACAGGGGGTTGGCGAGCAGTACTTC	CARGGQGVGEQYF
few	TRBV5-1	TRBJ1-3	TRBD1	TGCGCCAGCAGCTTGGGCATACTCGGGACAGGGGTCTCTGGAAACACCATATATTTT	CASSLGILGTGVSGNTIYF
NA	TRBV7-6	TRBJ2-2	NA	TGTGCCAGCAGCTTAGTAGCCCAGAACACCGGGGAGCTGTTTTTT	CASSLVAQNTGELFF
NA	TRBV7-8	TRBJ1-2	NA	TGTGCCAGCAGCTTAGGGGAGGGTTCCTATGGCTACACCTTC	CASSLGEGSYGYTF
NA	TRBV6-4	TRBJ1-6	NA	TGTGCCAGCAGTGACTCGATCGGGAATTCACCCCTCCACTTT	CASSDSIGNSPLHF
NA	TRBV21-1	TRBJ1-5	NA	TGTGCCAGCCTAAATCGACAGGGATGTCAGCCCCAGCATTTT	CASLNRQGCQPQHF
NA	TRBV5-1	TRBJ2-1	TRBD2	TGCGCCAGCTGCCCTGGGAGCGGGGGGTTGGATGAGCAGTTCTTC	CASCPGSGGLDEQFF
NA	TRBV6-5	TRBJ2-3	TRBD2	TGTGCCGTCCGAAGAGGGACTAGCGGAAGAGATACGCAGTATTTT	CAVRRGTSGRDTQYF
NA	TRBV9	TRBJ2-3	TRBD2	TGTGCCAGCAGCGTACAAGCGGGGGGGCGGGCAGATACGCAGTATTTT	CASSVQAGGRADTQYF
NA	TRBV18	TRBJ2-7	NA	TGTGCCAGCTCACCACGTGTCGGTAGCGGCTCCTACGAGCAGTACTTC	CASSPRVGSGSYEQYF
NA	TRBV4-3	TRBJ2-7	TRBD2	TGCGCCAGCAGCCACGCCCACGGGGCGGGGGGGTCATACGAGCAGTACTTC	CASSHAHGAGGSYEQYF
few	TRBV7-3	TRBJ2-6	NA	TGTGCCAGCAGCCCAGGGGCGGGCGGGGCCAACGTCCTGACTTTC	CASSPGAGGANVLTF